This T cell receptor beta chain was documented in a study of blood T cell repertoires in COVID-19. Whole-study context: Sources were T cells, B-cell-depleted T cells, or PBMCs; the material itself was cDNA or gDNA.

CDR3 length equals 16 residues. Trimming removed 3 bases at V and 4 bases at J, with 15 bases between. Germline lookup yields CDR1 MNHNS and CDR2 SASEGT. Grouping used clinical history reported by participants in a survey and questionnaire. Cohort 3 recovered donors had two negative PCRs, clearance, or symptom resolution. In the authors' workflow: Nucleated cell counts were estimated from reference gene primer amplification. Repertoires were generated with immunoSEQ multiplex PCR, while TCRdb's copy carries only in-frame clones and drops some. V and J calls and clone size follow that table, whereas D and trimming were derived from the DNA. The data hold hundreds of thousands of clones, with about 85% observed a single time.

The TCR sequence derives from a woman in her 50s who had recovered from COVID-19. Material for sequencing was PBMCs or T cells enriched from blood (not recorded which). The J gene is TRBJ2-2, the V gene TRBV6-1; maybe TRBD2 (6 bases). The CDR3 nucleotides read TGTGCCAGCAGTGACTTGGGGGGTCGGGGCACCGGGGAGCTGTTTTTT. Residues: CASSDLGGRGTGELFF.